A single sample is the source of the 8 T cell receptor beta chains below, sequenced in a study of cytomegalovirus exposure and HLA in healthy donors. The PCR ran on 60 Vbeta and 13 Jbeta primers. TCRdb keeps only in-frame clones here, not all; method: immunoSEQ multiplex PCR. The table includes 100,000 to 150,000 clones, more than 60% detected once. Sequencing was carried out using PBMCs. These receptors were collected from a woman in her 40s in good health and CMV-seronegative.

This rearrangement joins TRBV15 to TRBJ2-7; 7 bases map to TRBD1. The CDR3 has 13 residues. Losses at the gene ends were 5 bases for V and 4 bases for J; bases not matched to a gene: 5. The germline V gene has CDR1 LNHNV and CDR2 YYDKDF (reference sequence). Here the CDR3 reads CATSRGQTYEQYF. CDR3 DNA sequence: TGTGCCACCAGCCGGGGACAGACGTACGAGCAGTACTTC.

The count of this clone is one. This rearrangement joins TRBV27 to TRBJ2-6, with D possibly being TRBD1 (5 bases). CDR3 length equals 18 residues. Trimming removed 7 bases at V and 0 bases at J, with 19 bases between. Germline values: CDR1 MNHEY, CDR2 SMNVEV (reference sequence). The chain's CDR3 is CASTLGPGHPSGANVLTF. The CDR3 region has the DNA TGTGCCAGCACCCTTGGGCCCGGACACCCCTCTGGGGCCAACGTCCTGACTTTC.

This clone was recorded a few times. For the CDR3, the DNA is TGTGCCACCAGCAGGACTAGCGGGGGAACGGAGACCCAGTACTTC. Translating gives CATSRTSGGTETQYF. The rearrangement uses TRBV15 and TRBJ2-5; 12 bases align to TRBD2. Trimming removed 3 bases from V and 5 bases from J; junction bases left unmatched: 4. The CDR3 runs to 15 residues. The V gene's germline CDR1 is LNHNV and CDR2 YYDKDF (reference sequence).

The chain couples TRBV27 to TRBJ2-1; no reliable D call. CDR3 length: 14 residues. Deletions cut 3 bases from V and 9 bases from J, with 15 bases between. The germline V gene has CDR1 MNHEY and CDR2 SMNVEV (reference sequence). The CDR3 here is CASSFVVTHGEQFF. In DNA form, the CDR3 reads TGTGCCAGCAGTTTTGTAGTCACCCATGGTGAGCAGTTCTTC.

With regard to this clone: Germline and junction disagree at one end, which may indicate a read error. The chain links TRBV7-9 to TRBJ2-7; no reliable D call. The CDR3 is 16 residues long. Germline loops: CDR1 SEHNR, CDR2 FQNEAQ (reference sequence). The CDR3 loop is CASSLHGSSFSYEQYF. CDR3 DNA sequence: TGTGCCAGCAGCTTACACGGGTCCTCCTTCTCCTACGAACAGTACTTC.

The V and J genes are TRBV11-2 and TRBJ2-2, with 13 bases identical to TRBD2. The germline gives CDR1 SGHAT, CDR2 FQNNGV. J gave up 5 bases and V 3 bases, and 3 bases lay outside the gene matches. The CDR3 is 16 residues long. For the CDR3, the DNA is TGTGCCAGCAGCTTCGGACTAGCGGGAGCGACCGGGGAGCTGTTTTTT. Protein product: CASSFGLAGATGELFF. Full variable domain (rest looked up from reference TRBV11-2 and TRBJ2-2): EAGVAQSPRYKIIEKRQSVAFWCNPISGHATLYWYQQILGQGPKLLIQFQNNGVVDDSQLPKDRFSAERLKGVDSTLKIQPAKLEDSAVYLCASSFGLAGATGELFFGEGSRLTVL.

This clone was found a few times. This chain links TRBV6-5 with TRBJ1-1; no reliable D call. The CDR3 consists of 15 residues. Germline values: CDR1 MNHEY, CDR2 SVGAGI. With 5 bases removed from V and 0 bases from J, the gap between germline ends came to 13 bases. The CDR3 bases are TGTGCCAGCAGTAACCCTCGACGGGTGAACACTGAAGCTTTCTTT. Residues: CASSNPRRVNTEAFF.

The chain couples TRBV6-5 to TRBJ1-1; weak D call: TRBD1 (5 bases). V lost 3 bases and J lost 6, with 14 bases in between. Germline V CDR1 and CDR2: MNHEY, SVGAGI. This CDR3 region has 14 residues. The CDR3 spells CASSYRQGSPEAFF. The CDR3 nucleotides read TGTGCCAGCAGTTATAGGCAGGGAAGCCCTGAAGCTTTCTTT.